Here is one T cell receptor (beta chain) with its context. The antigen remains unidentified. With autoimmune disease history or systemic immunosuppression, patients were excluded. At cycle 4 day 1, cycle 7 day 1, and baseline, blood was sampled. The data belong to a study of OX40 agonist ivuxolimab in advanced cancers. General study results and limits: Compared with CD4+, CD8+ T cells on average had more expanded clones.

Repertoires were generated with immunoSEQ multiplex PCR, while TCRdb's copy carries only in-frame clones and drops some. The sample comprises fewer than 80,000 clones, 84% of which are singletons, and more than 8% rests with the top ten. CDR1 and CDR2 from the germline V gene are MDHEN and SYDVKM. V dropped 3 bases and J dropped 7 bases, with 13 bases sitting between them. The CDR3 has 14 amino acids. The input for sequencing was CD4+ or CD8+ T cells sorted from blood, taken in a trial of the OX40 agonist ivuxolimab. The chain has TRBV28 and TRBJ1-5; tentatively, D is TRBD1 (5 bases). The receptor was isolated from an adult with an advanced solid tumor such as melanoma, head and neck, liver or kidney cancer. Here the CDR3 DNA reads TGTGCCAGCAGTTTTGCAGGGAATGGCCAGCCCCAGCATTTT. It is translated as CASSFAGNGQPQHF.